Shown below are 25 T cell receptor beta chains from a single sample sequenced in a study of shared clonotypes between healthy human individuals. Positive CCR7 selection of CD45RO-negative cells yielded the naive CD8 cells, and terminally differentiated effector memory CD45RA+ cells were excluded. Assay used: immunoSEQ multiplex PCR; TCRdb lists only in-frame clones, some missing. The sample includes roughly 2,000,000 clones, 80% to 95% of them seen just once. The sample consisted of naive CD8+ T cells from PBMCs. The receptors originated from a man in his late teens or twenties in good health. Some clones in this sample may be carry-over from other donors' samples.

The chain employs TRBV7-2 and TRBJ2-1, with 7 bases matching TRBD2. Germline assignment: CDR1 SGHTA and CDR2 FQGNSA. V lost 2 bases, J lost 5 bases, and 9 bases stayed unmatched. CDR3 size: 16 residues. This CDR3 reads CASSLKGGRTDNEQFF. In DNA form, the CDR3 reads TGTGCCAGCAGCTTAAAAGGCGGGAGAACGGACAATGAGCAGTTCTTC.

CDR3 amino acids: CASSQEDRTVIYGYTF. The CDR3 DNA reads TGTGCCAGCAGCCAAGAAGACCGGACCGTGATCTATGGCTACACCTTC. The chain carries TRBV4-2 and TRBJ1-2, with D uncertain. Germline V CDR1 and CDR2: LGHNA, YNFKEQ. This CDR3 comprises 16 residues. Trimming left V 0 bases short and J 4 bases short, with 15 bases between.

The rearrangement links TRBV6-5 to TRBJ2-2; D not resolved. The CDR3 is 13 residues long. V lost 6 bases and J 1 base, leaving 6 bases between the germline ends. Per germline, CDR1 MNHEY and CDR2 SVGAGI. CDR3 DNA: TGTGCCAGCAGCCTTCGGAACACCGGGGAGCTGTTTTTT. Translating gives CASSLRNTGELFF.

This clone has a single count. The rearrangement joins TRBV29-1 to TRBJ1-1; D unclear. The germline V gene has CDR1 SQVTM and CDR2 ANQGSEA. This CDR3 contains 14 residues. Between the trimmed V and J ends, which lost 6 bases and 2 bases, there was a span of 16 bases. The CDR3 sequence is CSVPEVGVNTEAFF. Here the CDR3 DNA reads TGCAGCGTACCCGAGGTCGGGGTAAACACTGAAGCTTTCTTT.

J is TRBJ2-7 and V is TRBV7-9; D is perhaps TRBD1 (6 bases). Germline V gene data show CDR1 as SEHNR and CDR2 as FQNEAQ (reference sequence). Trimming pared 5 bases from V and 4 bases from J, leaving 12 bases between. This CDR3 has 13 amino acids. This chain's CDR3 is CASSPADRYEQYF. The DNA of the CDR3 is TGTGCCAGCAGCCCGGCTGACAGGTACGAGCAGTACTTC.

The chain carries TRBV6-1 and TRBJ2-7; 11 nucleotides match TRBD2. After removal of 4 bases from V and 1 base from J, the junction contained 3 bases not matched to a gene. Germline loops: CDR1 MNHNS, CDR2 SASEGT. This CDR3 is built from 15 residues. The CDR3 DNA is TGTGCCAGCAGTGGTCGACTAGCGGGGTCCTACGAGCAGTACTTC. Encoded protein: CASSGRLAGSYEQYF.

J is TRBJ2-7 and V is TRBV29-1; 9 bases fit TRBD2. The CDR3 consists of 15 residues. From germline, CDR1 is SQVTM and CDR2 ANQGSEA. The trim removed 6 bases at V and 4 bases at J, leaving 13 bases unmatched. The CDR3 region has the DNA TGCAGCGTGTCTTTGGTAGCGGGGGAGGATTACGAGCAGTACTTC. The encoded protein is CSVSLVAGEDYEQYF.

This chain uses TRBV9 with TRBJ2-3, with D uncertain. The CDR3 is 13 amino acids. V lost 0 bases, J lost 6 bases, and 8 bases lay in between. Germline lookup yields CDR1 SGDLS and CDR2 YYNGEE. The CDR3 is CASSVAVRDTQYF. Here the CDR3 DNA reads TGTGCCAGCAGCGTAGCTGTCCGGGATACGCAGTATTTT.

The V and J genes are TRBV6-1 and TRBJ2-7, with D unclear. This CDR3 spans 12 amino acids. The V end was cut by 6 bases, the J end by 2 bases, with 8 bases between. CDR1 is MNHNS, CDR2 SASEGT, per germline. The CDR3 DNA reads as TGTGCCAGCAGGCCTACGGCCTACGAGCAGTACTTC. Protein: CASRPTAYEQYF.

The chain uses TRBV13 and TRBJ1-1, with 8 nucleotides matching TRBD1. CDR1 is PRHDT and CDR2 is FYEKMQ in the germline V gene (reference sequence). V lost 5 bases, J lost 7 bases, and 6 bases stayed unmatched. The CDR3 runs to 13 residues. The CDR3 loop reads CASSPDRGGEAFF. For the CDR3, the DNA is TGTGCCAGCAGCCCCGACAGGGGAGGTGAAGCTTTCTTT. Complete variable domain (other parts from reference TRBV13 and TRBJ1-1): AAGVIQSPRHLIKEKRETATLKCYPIPRHDTVYWYQQGPGQDPQFLISFYEKMQSDKGSIPDRFSAQQFSDYHSELNMSSLELGDSALYFCASSPDRGGEAFFGQGTRLTVV.

The chain joins TRBV5-1 to TRBJ2-7; 7 nucleotides match TRBD1. V was clipped by 4 bases and J by 2 bases; unmatched bases: 6. The CDR3 length is 14 residues. Germline lookup yields CDR1 SGHRS and CDR2 YFSETQ. The CDR3: CASSPRTGTYEQYF. As DNA, the CDR3 is TGCGCCAGCAGCCCACGGACAGGAACCTACGAGCAGTACTTC.

This clone was observed a single time. This chain connects TRBV6-1 to TRBJ1-1; D remains unclear. Trimming cost V 2 bases and J 7 bases, with 11 bases left between them. CDR3 size: 13 residues. Looked up from germline, CDR1 is MNHNS and CDR2 is SASEGT. CDR3 coding DNA: TGTGCCAGCAGTGAAAACGGCCGACTTGAAGCTTTCTTT. It encodes CASSENGRLEAFF.

This chain uses TRBV9 with TRBJ2-1, with 10 bases that match TRBD2. The junction had 5 bases not matched to a gene; V was cut back by 4 bases and J by 7 bases. The CDR3 is 14 amino acids. The germline CDR1 and CDR2 sequences are SGDLS and YYNGEE. The chain's CDR3 is CASSPGLAINEQFF. As DNA, the CDR3 is TGTGCCAGCAGCCCGGGACTAGCGATAAATGAGCAGTTCTTC.

This chain links TRBV19 with TRBJ1-5; TRBD1 agrees at 7 bases. The CDR3 totals 15 residues. V dropped 10 bases and J dropped 1; count of bases not matched to a gene: 10. CDR1 and CDR2 (germline): LNHDA, SQIVND (reference sequence). The CDR3: CATKTGYESNQPQHF. As DNA, the CDR3 is TGTGCCACCAAGACAGGGTATGAGAGCAATCAGCCCCAGCATTTT.

As to this clone: This same CDR3 is encoded by further DNA sequences in the sample. The rearrangement uses TRBV27 and TRBJ1-1; D may be TRBD1 (6 bases). Germline values: CDR1 MNHEY, CDR2 SMNVEV (reference sequence). The CDR3 consists of 14 residues. The V gene lost 4 bases and the J gene lost 5 bases, with 14 bases spanning the gap. DNA for the CDR3: TGTGCCAGCAGTTATACAGGAGGGGGGACTGAAGCTTTCTTT. Translation gives CASSYTGGGTEAFF.

The gene calls are TRBV5-6 and TRBJ2-7, with D possibly TRBD2 on 6 matching bases. CDR1 is SGHDT and CDR2 is YYEEEE in the germline V gene. This CDR3 contains 12 residues. V gave up 6 bases and J gave up 3 bases, with 10 bases separating them. The CDR3, as DNA: TGTGCCAGCAACTCCGGGGGCTACGAGCAGTACTTC. Its translation is CASNSGGYEQYF.

V usage is TRBV28 and J usage is TRBJ2-7; the match to TRBD1 covers 8 bases. The germline V gene encodes CDR1 MDHEN and CDR2 SYDVKM. The V and J ends lost 5 bases and 3 bases, in that order; junction bases with no gene match: 6. There are 14 residues in the CDR3. CDR3 residues: CASSRTGGGYEQYF. DNA for the CDR3: TGTGCCAGCAGTCGCACAGGGGGTGGCTACGAGCAGTACTTC.

V and J are TRBV5-1 and TRBJ1-5; D not certain. Trimming shortened V by 0 bases and J by 6 bases, and 10 bases separated the two germline ends. CDR1 and CDR2 from the germline V gene are SGHRS and YFSETQ. The CDR3 is 14 residues long. In nucleotides, the CDR3 is TGCGCCAGCAGCTTGGATGGGGTTGGTCAGCCCCAGCATTTT. This translates into CASSLDGVGQPQHF.

A word on this clone: This sample includes further DNA sequences coding for the same CDR3. V gene TRBV7-9 combines with J gene TRBJ1-1; D gene ambiguous. Trimming left V 1 base short and J 4 bases short, with 4 bases between. The CDR3 is made up of 12 amino acids. Germline lookup yields CDR1 SEHNR and CDR2 FQNEAQ (reference sequence). The CDR3 sequence: CASSLGPTEAFF. In DNA form, the CDR3 reads TGTGCCAGCAGCTTAGGTCCCACTGAAGCTTTCTTT.

The sample holds a few counts of this clone. J is TRBJ2-7 and V is TRBV2; 10 bases align to TRBD2. J lost 6 bases, V lost 3 bases, and 5 bases had no gene match. In germline, CDR1 is SNHLY, CDR2 FYNNEI. The CDR3 extends over 14 amino acids. CDR3 DNA sequence: TGTGCCAGCAGTGATTTAGCGGGAGGCGCCGAGCAGTACTTC. This gives the protein CASSDLAGGAEQYF.

This rearrangement joins TRBV7-9 to TRBJ1-1; D is uncertain. This CDR3 has 15 residues. Trimming took off 0 bases at V and 1 base at J, with 9 bases between the two ends. CDR1 is SEHNR and CDR2 is FQNEAQ in the germline V gene (reference sequence). Written as DNA, the CDR3 is TGTGCCAGCAGCTTAGCGCTTGGTCCGAACACTGAAGCTTTCTTT. Amino acid sequence: CASSLALGPNTEAFF.

This chain uses TRBV2 with TRBJ2-7; D remains ambiguous. V was cut by 7 bases and J by 2 bases, with 9 bases left in between. Germline assignment: CDR1 SNHLY and CDR2 FYNNEI. The CDR3 contains 12 residues. CDR3 region: CASKNGPYEQYF. CDR3 DNA: TGTGCCAGCAAAAACGGCCCCTACGAGCAGTACTTC.

The DNA for the CDR3 is TGCGCCAGCAGCGACAGGCGTAATGAAAAACTGTTTTTT. This gives the protein CASSDRRNEKLFF. The V call is TRBV4-3, the J call TRBJ1-4; D is possibly TRBD1 (6 bases). The CDR3 extends over 13 amino acids. Between the trimmed V and J ends, which lost 5 bases and 4 bases, there was a span of 8 bases. Per the germline V gene, CDR1 is LGHNA and CDR2 is YSLEER.

The chain is built from TRBV6-1 and TRBJ2-7; 8 bases agree with TRBD1. After removal of 8 bases from V and 2 bases from J, the junction contained 5 bases not matched to a gene. This CDR3 region has 13 residues. Per germline, CDR1 MNHNS and CDR2 SASEGT. This chain's CDR3 is CASGTGGAYEQYF. The CDR3 nucleotides read TGTGCCAGCGGTACAGGGGGTGCCTACGAGCAGTACTTC.

The chain combines TRBV19 with TRBJ2-7; 9 nucleotides match TRBD2. After removal of 6 bases from V and 3 bases from J, the junction contained 3 bases not matched to a gene. Germline V gene lookup returns CDR1 LNHDA and CDR2 SQIVND (reference sequence). This CDR3 has 13 amino acids. The CDR3 reads CASRKREDYEQYF. In DNA form, the CDR3 reads TGTGCCAGTAGAAAGCGGGAGGACTACGAGCAGTACTTC.